Here is one TCR beta chain with its context. Antigen: not known. The repertoire was sequenced with immunoSEQ multiplex PCR; TCRdb's copy has only in-frame clones and lacks some. The sample contains approximately 410,000 clones, around 92% of which appear only once. Treatment denoted: some 19 received Ad26.COV2.S at low or high dose, single or two shots; a few received placebo; per-sample allocation not given. Specimens were obtained on day 63 following the first vaccine or placebo injection. A Boston adult aged 18-55 years was the donor. This sample stems from a study of Ad26.COV2.S vaccination and SARS-CoV-2 variants. Study as a whole: The donor was enrolled in the Ad26.COV2.S arm of the COV1001 trial.

Germline V CDR1 and CDR2: LNHDA, SQIVND (reference sequence). The CDR3 runs to 13 residues. Between the trimmed V and J ends, which lost 8 bases and 4 bases, there was a span of 13 bases. Whole-study findings and limits: Overall T cell responses may have been underestimated by the analyses of TCR breadth and depth. Substantial post-vaccination breadth of spike-specific CD8+ and CD4+ T cell responses was reported.

The sample here was peripheral blood, taken in a trial of Ad26.COV2.S vaccine versus placebo. The rearrangement joins TRBV19 to TRBJ2-3; D assignment may be TRBD1 or TRBD2 (5 bases each). This TCR derives from a person between 18 and 60 years old who received the Ad26.COV2.S COVID-19 vaccine or a placebo. The CDR3 is CASRDGPSDTQYF. The CDR3 bases are TGTGCCAGTCGGGACGGACCGTCAGATACGCAGTATTTT.